The sequence of this T cell receptor (beta chain) was determined in a study of CD8 T cells in ankylosing spondylitis (dated by TCRdb to the late 2010s). At the level of the whole study: The study profiled T cell receptor beta repertoires in healthy donors and ankylosing spondylitis patients to find disease-linked TCR variants. Samples of peripheral blood were taken, and for ankylosing spondylitis patients, synovial fluid was collected as well. The full study cohort comprised around 25 ankylosing spondylitis patients and 85 to 120 healthy donors. Study-wide conclusions, independent of this receptor: Significant enrichment of the disease-linked clones was reported in matched synovial fluid samples from ankylosing spondylitis patients. Some motif variants were previously reported in synovial fluid and blood of reactive arthritis patients, suggesting common disease-initiation mechanisms. Blood from ankylosing spondylitis patients appeared to be characterized by a TCR beta motif made up of about 8 highly homologous amino acid variants. The disease-linked clones showed a CD8+ phenotype and occurred at relatively low frequencies in peripheral blood.

On this clonotype itself: This clone's antigen is unknown. At one of its ends the junction is not consistent with the germline gene, which may arise from a read error.

The sample was run on an Illumina HiSeq 2500. TCR beta libraries were prepared by quantitative 5'-RACE with molecular barcodes. Per the original workflow: To identify disease-linked TCR variants, a new computational method was used, one built on a probabilistic model of VDJ rearrangement. In-frame beta chains were kept once TCRdb had trimmed the public reads at Q25 with fastp and called clones with MiXCR. Every distinct CDR3 protein forms one entry, paired with its most common genes and DNA. These V and J calls are TCRdb output, not the study's own analysis. The sample contains about 42,000 distinct CDR3 sequences, 4% of them found a single time. The top ten hold over 3% of the sample. The material sequenced was blood, either unsorted or a sorted T cell fraction (not recorded which). The clonotype originates from a female donor with ankylosing spondylitis or in good health (not recorded which).

CDR3 sequence: CASSLGGIALQGEQFF. The DNA reads as follows: TGCGCCAGCAGTCTCGGGGGTATTGCTCTCCAGGGTGAGCAGTTCTTC. The chain couples TRBV9 to TRBJ2-1; matching of 6 bases hints at TRBD2 as the D gene. The germline V gene sets CDR1 to SGDLS and CDR2 to YYNGEE. The CDR3 has 16 amino acids, counting the end cysteine and phenylalanine. This entry keeps only the CDR3 DNA: 48 bases, framed from base 1.